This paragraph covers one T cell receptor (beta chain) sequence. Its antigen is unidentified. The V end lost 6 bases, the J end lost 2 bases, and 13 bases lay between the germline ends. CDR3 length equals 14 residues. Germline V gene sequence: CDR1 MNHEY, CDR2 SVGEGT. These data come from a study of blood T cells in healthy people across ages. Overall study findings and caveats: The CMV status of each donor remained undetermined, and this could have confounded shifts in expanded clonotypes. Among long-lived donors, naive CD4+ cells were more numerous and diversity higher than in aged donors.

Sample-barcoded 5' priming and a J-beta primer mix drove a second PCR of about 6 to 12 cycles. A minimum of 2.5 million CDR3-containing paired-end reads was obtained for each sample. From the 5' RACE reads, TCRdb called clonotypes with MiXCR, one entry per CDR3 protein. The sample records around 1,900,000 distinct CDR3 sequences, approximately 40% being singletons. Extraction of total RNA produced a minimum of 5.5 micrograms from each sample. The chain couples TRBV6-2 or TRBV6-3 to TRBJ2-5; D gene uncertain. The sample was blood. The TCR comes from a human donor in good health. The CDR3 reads CASRSRRIQETQYF. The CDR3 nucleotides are TGTGCCAGCAGATCTCGCAGGATACAAGAGACCCAGTACTTC.